This T cell receptor (beta chain) was captured in a study of early T cells in non-severe SARS-CoV-2 infection. The wider study: Whole-blood bulk RNA, unsorted, was sequenced, and chains were unpaired.

MiXCR was run by TCRdb on the 5' RACE reads, yielding one entry per CDR3 protein. The sample records some 22,000 distinct CDR3 sequences, about 4% being singletons. The CDR3 extends over 15 amino acids. The V end lost 4 bases, the J end lost 5 bases, and 15 bases lay between the germline ends. Germline V lookup: CDR1 SGHKS, CDR2 YYEKEE (reference sequence). This clonotype was observed many times. Sequenced material: whole blood. This receptor was identified in an adult who was a healthcare worker with PCR-confirmed SARS-CoV-2 infection or an uninfected control (not recorded which). The chain carries TRBV5-5 and TRBJ1-4; maybe TRBD1 (5 bases). The CDR3 bases are TGTGCCAGCAGCCGCGGTCCGGGGGAGAATGAAAAACTGTTTTTT. It codes for CASSRGPGENEKLFF.